This is a list of T cell receptor beta chains from one sample in a study of cytomegalovirus exposure and HLA in healthy donors. Clones were sequenced by immunoSEQ multiplex PCR, and TCRdb holds only the in-frame ones, with some missing. The repertoire includes 35,000 to 50,000 clones, 81% of them detected once, and 2.7% sits in the top ten. Sequenced input: PBMCs. All receptors derive from a man aged 45-60 years in good health and CMV-seronegative. The CDR3 runs from the conserved cysteine through the conserved F or W. The order of the fields is D gene, clone size, V gene, J gene, CDR3 protein, CDR3 DNA. A D gene is named only where the DNA matches it firmly. Rows give clone size only sometimes, using once, few, many, or a class for an expanded clone.

TRBD2,.,TRBV6-6,TRBJ2-7,CASSFSGDYEQYF,TGTGCCAGCAGTTTCAGCGGGGACTACGAGCAGTACTTC
.,.,TRBV7-9,TRBJ1-1,CASSWGRANTEAFF,TGTGCCAGCAGCTGGGGCCGGGCGAACACTGAAGCTTTCTTT
TRBD1,.,TRBV4-3,TRBJ2-1,CASSQGDGQGLSYEQFF,TGCGCCAGCAGCCAGGGTGATGGACAGGGATTGAGTTATGAGCAGTTCTTC
.,.,TRBV5-1,TRBJ2-2,CASSLGQYGTGELFF,TGCGCCAGCAGCTTGGGTCAGTATGGCACCGGGGAGCTGTTTTTT
TRBD1,.,TRBV5-4,TRBJ2-7,CASSITGTGVPYEQYF,TGTGCCAGCAGCATTACCGGGACAGGGGTGCCCTACGAGCAGTACTTC
.,.,TRBV28,TRBJ1-4,CASSTIGDEKLFF,TGTGCCAGCAGTACTATAGGGGATGAAAAACTGTTTTTT
TRBD2,.,TRBV5-1,TRBJ2-5,CASTPGAGGGEETQYF,TGCGCCAGCACCCCGGGGGCGGGGGGCGGTGAAGAGACCCAGTACTTC
TRBD1,.,TRBV28,TRBJ2-7,CASSPGQSYEQYF,TGTGCCAGCAGTCCGGGACAGAGCTACGAGCAGTACTTC
TRBD1,.,TRBV28,TRBJ1-2,CASSLWSRQGTISYGYTF,TGTGCCAGCAGTTTATGGAGCCGACAGGGAACAATTTCCTATGGCTACACCTTC
TRBD2,.,TRBV6-5,TRBJ2-3,CASSYSGGRPDTQYF,TGTGCCAGCAGTTACTCGGGGGGGAGACCAGATACGCAGTATTTT
TRBD2,few,TRBV7-9,TRBJ2-1,CSSSLALAASYNEQFF,TGTTCCAGCAGCTTAGCTCTAGCGGCGTCCTACAATGAGCAGTTCTTC
TRBD1,.,TRBV4-1,TRBJ1-3,CASSLSDRGGNTIYF,TGCGCCAGCAGCCTTTCCGACAGGGGAGGAAACACCATATATTTT
.,.,TRBV7-2,TRBJ2-5,CASSLRGKDMDQETQYF,TGTGCCAGCAGCTTAAGGGGGAAAGATATGGACCAAGAGACCCAGTACTTC
.,.,TRBV19,TRBJ1-5,CASSKGLDQPQHF,TGTGCCAGTAGTAAGGGACTGGATCAGCCCCAGCATTTT
.,.,TRBV6-6,TRBJ2-1,CASTRGNEQFF,TGTGCCAGCACCCGAGGCAATGAGCAGTTCTTC
.,.,TRBV27,TRBJ1-5,CASSSGDKGPQHF,TGTGCCAGCAGTTCCGGAGATAAAGGGCCCCAGCATTTT
TRBD1,.,TRBV7-3,TRBJ2-2,CASSLSPPGQGTTGELFF,TGTGCCAGCAGCTTAAGTCCCCCGGGACAGGGGACCACCGGGGAGCTGTTTTTT
TRBD1,.,TRBV9,TRBJ2-7,CASSVATDRAYEQYF,TGTGCCAGCAGCGTAGCTACGGACAGGGCTTACGAGCAGTACTTC
TRBD2,.,TRBV7-2,TRBJ2-1,CASSSTGWLAGGINEQFF,TGTGCCAGCAGCTCGACAGGGTGGCTAGCGGGAGGGATCAATGAGCAGTTCTTC
.,.,TRBV6-6,TRBJ1-4,CASRIQGNEKLFF,TGTGCCAGCAGGATCCAGGGGAATGAAAAACTGTTTTTT
.,.,TRBV21-1,TRBJ2-7,CASNLARTGQGSYEQYF,TGTGCCAGCAACTTGGCCCGGACAGGGCAGGGTTCTTACGAGCAGTACTTC
.,.,TRBV7-3,TRBJ2-5,CASSPTGGAQETQYF,TGTGCCAGCAGCCCGACCGGGGGAGCCCAAGAGACCCAGTACTTC
.,.,TRBV5-6,TRBJ1-2,CASRTGSFGWVFGYTF,TGTGCCAGCAGAACAGGGTCCTTCGGATGGGTGTTCGGCTACACCTTC